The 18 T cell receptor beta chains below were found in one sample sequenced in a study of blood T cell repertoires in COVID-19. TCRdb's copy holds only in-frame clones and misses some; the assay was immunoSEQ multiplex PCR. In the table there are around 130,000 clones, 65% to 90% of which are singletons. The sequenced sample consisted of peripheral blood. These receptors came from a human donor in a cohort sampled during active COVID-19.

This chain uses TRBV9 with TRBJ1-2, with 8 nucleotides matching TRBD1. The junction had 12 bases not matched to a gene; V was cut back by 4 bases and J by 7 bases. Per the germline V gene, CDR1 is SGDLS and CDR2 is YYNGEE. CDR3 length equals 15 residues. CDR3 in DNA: TGTGCCAGCAGCTCCTCTGGCCAGGGGGCGGTTGGCTACACCTTC. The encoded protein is CASSSSGQGAVGYTF.

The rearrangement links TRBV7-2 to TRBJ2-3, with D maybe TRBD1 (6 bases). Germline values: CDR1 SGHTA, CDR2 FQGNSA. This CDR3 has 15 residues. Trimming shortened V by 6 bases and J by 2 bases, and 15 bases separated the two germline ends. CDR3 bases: TGTGCCAGCAGTCCACAGGGCTCCCACACAGATACGCAGTATTTT. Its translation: CASSPQGSHTDTQYF.

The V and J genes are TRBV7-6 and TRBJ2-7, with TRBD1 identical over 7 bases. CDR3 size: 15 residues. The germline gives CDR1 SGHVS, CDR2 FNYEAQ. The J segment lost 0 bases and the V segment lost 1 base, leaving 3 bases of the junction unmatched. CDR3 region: CASSLEGDSSYEQYF. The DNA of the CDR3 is TGTGCCAGCAGCTTAGAGGGGGACAGCTCCTACGAGCAGTACTTC.

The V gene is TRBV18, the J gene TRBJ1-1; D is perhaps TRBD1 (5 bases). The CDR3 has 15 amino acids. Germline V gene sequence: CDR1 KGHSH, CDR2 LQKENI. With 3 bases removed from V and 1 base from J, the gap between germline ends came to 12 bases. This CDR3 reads CASSPSRVENTEAFF. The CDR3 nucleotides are TGTGCCAGCTCACCGTCCAGGGTGGAGAACACTGAAGCTTTCTTT.

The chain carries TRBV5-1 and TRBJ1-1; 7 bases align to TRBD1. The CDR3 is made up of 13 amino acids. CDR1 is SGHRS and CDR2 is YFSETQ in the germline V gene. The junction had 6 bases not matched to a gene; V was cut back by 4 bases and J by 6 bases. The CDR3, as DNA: TGCGCCAGCAGCCCCGCCGGGACAGCTGAAGCTTTCTTT. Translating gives CASSPAGTAEAFF.

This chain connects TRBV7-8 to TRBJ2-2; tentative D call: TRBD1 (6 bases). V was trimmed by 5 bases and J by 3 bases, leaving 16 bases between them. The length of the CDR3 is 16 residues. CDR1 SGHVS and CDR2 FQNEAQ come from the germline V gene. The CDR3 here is CASSPRAGVDTGELFF. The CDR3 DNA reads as TGTGCCAGCAGCCCGAGAGCAGGGGTGGACACCGGGGAGCTGTTTTTT.

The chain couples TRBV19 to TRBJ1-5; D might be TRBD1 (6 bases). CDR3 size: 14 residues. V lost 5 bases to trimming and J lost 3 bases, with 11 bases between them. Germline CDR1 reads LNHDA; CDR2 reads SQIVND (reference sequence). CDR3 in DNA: TGTGCCAGTAGTCCGACAGGATCCAATCAGCCCCAGCATTTT. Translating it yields CASSPTGSNQPQHF.

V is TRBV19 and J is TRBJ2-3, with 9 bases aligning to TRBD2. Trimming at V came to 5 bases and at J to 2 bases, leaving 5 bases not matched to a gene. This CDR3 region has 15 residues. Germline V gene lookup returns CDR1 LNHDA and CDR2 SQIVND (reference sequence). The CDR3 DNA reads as TGTGCCAGTAGTCGGGTAGCGGGGGCCACAGATACGCAGTATTTT. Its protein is CASSRVAGATDTQYF.

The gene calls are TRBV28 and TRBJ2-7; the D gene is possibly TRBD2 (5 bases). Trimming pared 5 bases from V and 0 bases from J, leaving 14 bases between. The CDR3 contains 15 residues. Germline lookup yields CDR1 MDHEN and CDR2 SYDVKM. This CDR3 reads CASSVGRARSYEQYF. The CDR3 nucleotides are TGTGCCAGCAGTGTCGGGCGGGCGCGCTCCTACGAGCAGTACTTC.

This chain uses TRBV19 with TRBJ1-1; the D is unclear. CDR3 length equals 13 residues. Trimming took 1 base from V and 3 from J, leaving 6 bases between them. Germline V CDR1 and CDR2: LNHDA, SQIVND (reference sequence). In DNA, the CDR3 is TGTGCCAGTAGTATAGTCCCAGACACTGAAGCTTTCTTT. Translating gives CASSIVPDTEAFF.

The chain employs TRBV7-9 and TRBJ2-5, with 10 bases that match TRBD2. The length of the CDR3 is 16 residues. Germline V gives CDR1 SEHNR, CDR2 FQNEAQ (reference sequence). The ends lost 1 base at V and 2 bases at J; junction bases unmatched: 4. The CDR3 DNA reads TGTGCCAGCAGCTTAGATCTAGCGGGGGCTCAAGAGACCCAGTACTTC. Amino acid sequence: CASSLDLAGAQETQYF.

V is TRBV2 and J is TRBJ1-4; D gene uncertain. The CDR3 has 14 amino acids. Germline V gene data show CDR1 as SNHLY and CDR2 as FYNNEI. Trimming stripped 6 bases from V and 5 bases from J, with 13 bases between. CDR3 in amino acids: CASSERTTNEKLFF. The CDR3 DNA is TGTGCCAGCAGCGAACGGACTACGAATGAAAAACTGTTTTTT.

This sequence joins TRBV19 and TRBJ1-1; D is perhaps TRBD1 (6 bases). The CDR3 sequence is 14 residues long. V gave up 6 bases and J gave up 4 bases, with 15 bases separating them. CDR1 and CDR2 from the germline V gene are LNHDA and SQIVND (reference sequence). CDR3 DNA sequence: TGTGCCAGTAGGCAACAGGGCGGAGGCACTGAAGCTTTCTTT. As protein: CASRQQGGGTEAFF.

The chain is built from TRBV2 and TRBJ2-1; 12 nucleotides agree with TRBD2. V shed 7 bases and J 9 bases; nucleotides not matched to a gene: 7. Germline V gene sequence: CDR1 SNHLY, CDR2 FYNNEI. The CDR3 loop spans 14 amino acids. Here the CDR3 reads CASNQLAGGTEQFF. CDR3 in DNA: TGTGCCAGCAACCAACTAGCGGGGGGTACTGAGCAGTTCTTC.

CDR3 DNA sequence: TGTGCCAGCAGCGGGCGGGGGGTTAACACCGGGGAGCTGTTTTTT. Translated: CASSGRGVNTGELFF. The genes are TRBV7-2 and TRBJ2-2; 8 bases agree with TRBD2. The junction had 4 bases not matched to a gene; V was cut back by 5 bases and J by 2 bases. This CDR3 is 15 amino acids long. Germline assignment: CDR1 SGHTA and CDR2 FQGNSA.

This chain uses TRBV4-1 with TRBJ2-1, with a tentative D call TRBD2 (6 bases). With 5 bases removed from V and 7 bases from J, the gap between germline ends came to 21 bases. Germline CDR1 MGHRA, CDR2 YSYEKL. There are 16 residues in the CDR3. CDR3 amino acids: CASSAPLAKTTNEQFF. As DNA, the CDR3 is TGCGCCAGCAGCGCCCCCCTAGCGAAAACCACGAATGAGCAGTTCTTC.

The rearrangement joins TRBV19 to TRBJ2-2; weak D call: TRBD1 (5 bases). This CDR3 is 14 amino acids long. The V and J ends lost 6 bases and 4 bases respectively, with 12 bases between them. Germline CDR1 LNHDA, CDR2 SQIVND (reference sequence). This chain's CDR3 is CASSGQGPTGELFF. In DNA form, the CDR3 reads TGTGCCAGTAGCGGGCAGGGCCCCACCGGGGAGCTGTTTTTT.

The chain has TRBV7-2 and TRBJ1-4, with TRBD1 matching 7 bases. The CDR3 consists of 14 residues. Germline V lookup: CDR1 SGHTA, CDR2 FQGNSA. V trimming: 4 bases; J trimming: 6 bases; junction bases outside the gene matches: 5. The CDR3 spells CASSSTGRDEKLFF. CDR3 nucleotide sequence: TGTGCCAGCAGCTCGACAGGGCGTGATGAAAAACTGTTTTTT.